Below, one TCR beta chain is given with its context. Germline assignment: CDR1 SGHAT and CDR2 FQNNGV. The CDR3 runs 16 residues. V shed 1 base, J shed 4 bases, and the junction held 5 bases outside the gene matches. Source study methods: For nucleated cells, counts were estimated from reference gene primer amplification. The table came from immunoSEQ multiplex PCR; TCRdb's copy has only in-frame clones and leaves some out. For V, J and clone size, that table is used; D and trimming come from the DNA. Of around 250,000 clones in the sample, about 88% were seen once. This record comes from a study of blood T cell repertoires in COVID-19. Study in general: The samples span acute and convalescent COVID-19 from the United States, Italy and Spain. In each case, the material was cDNA or gDNA derived from T cells, B-cell-depleted T cells, or PBMCs.

In terms of age and location, participants ranged from about 18 to 100 years and lived in fewer than 30 US areas. The sequence was collected from a woman aged 45-65 years who had recovered from COVID-19. The rearrangement joins TRBV11-2 to TRBJ2-3; 10 bases map to TRBD2. The sample taken for sequencing was PBMCs or T cells enriched from blood (not recorded which). The CDR3 reads CASSLAPSGSADTQYF. The CDR3 coding sequence is TGTGCCAGCAGCTTAGCTCCTAGCGGGAGTGCAGATACGCAGTATTTT.